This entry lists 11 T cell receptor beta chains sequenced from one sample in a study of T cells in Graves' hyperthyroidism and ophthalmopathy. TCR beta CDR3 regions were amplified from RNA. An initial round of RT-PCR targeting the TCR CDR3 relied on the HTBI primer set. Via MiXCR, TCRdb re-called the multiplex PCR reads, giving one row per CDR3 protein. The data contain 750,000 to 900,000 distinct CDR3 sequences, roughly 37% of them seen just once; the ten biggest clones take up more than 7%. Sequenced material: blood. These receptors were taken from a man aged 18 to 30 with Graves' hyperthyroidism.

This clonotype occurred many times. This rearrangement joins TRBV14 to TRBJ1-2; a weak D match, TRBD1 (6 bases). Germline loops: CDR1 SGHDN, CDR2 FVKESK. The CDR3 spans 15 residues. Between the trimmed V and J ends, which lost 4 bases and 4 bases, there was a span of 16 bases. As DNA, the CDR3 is TGTGCCAGCAGCCCCCTGGACAGCGCCAGCTATGGCTACACCTTC. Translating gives CASSPLDSASYGYTF.

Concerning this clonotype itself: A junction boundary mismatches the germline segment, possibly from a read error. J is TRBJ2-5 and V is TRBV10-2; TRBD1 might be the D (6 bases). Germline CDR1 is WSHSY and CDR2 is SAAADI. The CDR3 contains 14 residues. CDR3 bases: TGTGCCAGCAGTGGACACCCAGGGGTAGAGACCCAGTACTTC. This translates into CASSGHPGVETQYF.

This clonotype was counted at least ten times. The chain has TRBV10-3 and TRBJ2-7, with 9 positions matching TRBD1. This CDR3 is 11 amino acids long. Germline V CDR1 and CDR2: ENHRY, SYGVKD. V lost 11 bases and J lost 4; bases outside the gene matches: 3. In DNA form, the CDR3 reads TGTGCCGTCGGACAGGGGTACGAGCAGTACTTC. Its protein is CAVGQGYEQYF.

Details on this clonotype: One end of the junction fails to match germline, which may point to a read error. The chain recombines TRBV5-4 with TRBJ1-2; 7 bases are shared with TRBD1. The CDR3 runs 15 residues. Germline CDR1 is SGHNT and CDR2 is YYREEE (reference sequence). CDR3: CASSQARQGPYGYTF. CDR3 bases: TGCGCCAGCAGCCAAGCCAGACAGGGTCCATATGGCTACACCTTC.

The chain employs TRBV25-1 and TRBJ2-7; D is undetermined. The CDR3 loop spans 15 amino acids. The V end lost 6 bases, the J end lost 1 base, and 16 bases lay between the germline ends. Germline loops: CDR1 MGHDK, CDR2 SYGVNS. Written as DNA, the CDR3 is TGTGCCAGCAGCCAAGATAGGAGTTATTCCTACGAGCAGTACTTC. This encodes CASSQDRSYSYEQYF.

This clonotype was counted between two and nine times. The CDR3 here is CASLSNTGELFF. In nucleotides, the CDR3 is TGCGCCAGCCTTTCAAACACCGGGGAGCTGTTTTTT. The chain uses TRBV5-1 and TRBJ2-2, with D uncertain. Germline V gene sequence: CDR1 SGHRS, CDR2 YFSETQ. CDR3 length: 12 amino acids. Trimming took 7 bases from V and 2 from J, leaving 6 bases between them.

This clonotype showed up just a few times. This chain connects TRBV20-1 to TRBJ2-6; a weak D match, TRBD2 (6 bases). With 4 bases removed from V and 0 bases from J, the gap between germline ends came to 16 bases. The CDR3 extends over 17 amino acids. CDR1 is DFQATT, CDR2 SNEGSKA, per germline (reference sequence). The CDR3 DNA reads TGCAGTGCTACCCCGGGACTTCAGAGCTCTGGGGCCAACGTCCTGACTTTC. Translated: CSATPGLQSSGANVLTF.

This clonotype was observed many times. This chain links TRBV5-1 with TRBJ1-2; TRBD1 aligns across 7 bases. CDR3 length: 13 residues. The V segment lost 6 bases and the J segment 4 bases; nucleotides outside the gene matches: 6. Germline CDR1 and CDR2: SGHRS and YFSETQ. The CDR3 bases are TGCGCCAGCAAAAGGGACAGCCCCTATGGCTACACCTTC. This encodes CASKRDSPYGYTF.

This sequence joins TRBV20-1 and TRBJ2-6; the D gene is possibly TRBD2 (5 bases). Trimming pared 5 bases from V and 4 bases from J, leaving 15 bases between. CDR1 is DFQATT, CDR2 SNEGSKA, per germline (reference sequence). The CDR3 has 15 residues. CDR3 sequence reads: CSAGLDGAGANVLTF. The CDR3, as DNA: TGCAGTGCTGGACTGGACGGAGCCGGGGCCAACGTCCTGACTTTC.

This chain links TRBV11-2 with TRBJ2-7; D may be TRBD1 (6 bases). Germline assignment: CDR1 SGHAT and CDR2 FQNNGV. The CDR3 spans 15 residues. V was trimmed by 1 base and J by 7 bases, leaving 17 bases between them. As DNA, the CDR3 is TGTGCCAGCAGCTTAGGCCCCTACCGGGACATGGAGCAGTACTTC. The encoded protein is CASSLGPYRDMEQYF.

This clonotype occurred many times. The CDR3 spells CASSGTAGTEAFF. CDR3 bases: TGTGCCAGCAGTGGGACAGCGGGGACTGAAGCTTTCTTT. The chain employs TRBV27 and TRBJ1-1; 7 bases are shared with TRBD1. With V trimmed by 5 bases and J by 5 bases, 5 bases remained unmatched. Germline V gene data show CDR1 as MNHEY and CDR2 as SMNVEV (reference sequence). This CDR3 spans 13 amino acids.